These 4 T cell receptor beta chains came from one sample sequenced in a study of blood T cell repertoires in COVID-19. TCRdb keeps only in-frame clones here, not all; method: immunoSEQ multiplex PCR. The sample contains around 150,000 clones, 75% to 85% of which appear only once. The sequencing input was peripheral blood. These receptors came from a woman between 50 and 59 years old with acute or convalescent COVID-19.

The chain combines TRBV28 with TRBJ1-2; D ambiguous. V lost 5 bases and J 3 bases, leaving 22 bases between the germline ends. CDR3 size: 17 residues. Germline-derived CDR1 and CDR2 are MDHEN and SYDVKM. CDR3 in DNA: TGTGCCAGCAGTCCCGCGGGCGCCCGGGTTGATGACTATGGCTACACCTTC. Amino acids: CASSPAGARVDDYGYTF.

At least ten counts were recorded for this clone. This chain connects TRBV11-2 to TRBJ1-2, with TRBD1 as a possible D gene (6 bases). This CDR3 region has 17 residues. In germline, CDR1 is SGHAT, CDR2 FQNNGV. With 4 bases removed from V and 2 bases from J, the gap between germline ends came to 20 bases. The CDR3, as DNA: TGTGCCAGCAGCTACTCTCGGGACAACTTGGGGAACTATGGCTACACCTTC. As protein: CASSYSRDNLGNYGYTF.

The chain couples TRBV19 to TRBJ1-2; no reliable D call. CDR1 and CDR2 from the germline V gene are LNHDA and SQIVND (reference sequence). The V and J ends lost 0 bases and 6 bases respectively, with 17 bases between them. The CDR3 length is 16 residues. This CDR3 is CASSIDRIAGKDGYTF. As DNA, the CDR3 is TGTGCCAGTAGTATAGATCGGATTGCGGGGAAGGATGGCTACACCTTC.

The CDR3 nucleotides are TGTGCCAGCAGCTACGGGGGACCCTCCTACGAGCAGTACTTC. Its translation: CASSYGGPSYEQYF. The chain links TRBV11-2 to TRBJ2-7, with D maybe TRBD2 (6 bases). This CDR3 has 14 residues. Germline CDR1 is SGHAT and CDR2 is FQNNGV. V shed 4 bases and J shed 0 bases, with 10 bases lying between them.